The 22 T cell receptor beta chains given below trace back to one sample, sequenced in a study of cytomegalovirus exposure and HLA in healthy donors. It was with 60 Vbeta and 13 Jbeta primers that the PCR ran. This table comes from immunoSEQ multiplex PCR, and its TCRdb copy is limited to in-frame clones, with some not included. Here the sample spans 80,000 to 90,000 clones, roughly 84% being singletons. The sequencing input was PBMCs. All receptors derive from a man aged 30 to 39 in good health and CMV-seronegative.

This clone was counted only a few times. The chain is built from TRBV5-8 and TRBJ1-1; D is ambiguous. V was clipped by 0 bases and J by 0 bases, with 6 bases between them. This CDR3 has 14 residues. Germline CDR1 is SGHTS and CDR2 is YDEGEE. Written as DNA, the CDR3 is TGTGCCAGCAGCTTGGGGCAGATGAACACTGAAGCTTTCTTT. This codes for CASSLGQMNTEAFF.

This rearrangement joins TRBV4-2 to TRBJ2-1; 8 nucleotides align to TRBD1. The germline gives CDR1 LGHNA, CDR2 YNFKEQ. CDR3 length equals 16 residues. The ends lost 0 bases at V and 2 bases at J; junction bases unmatched: 3. The CDR3 region has the DNA TGTGCCAGCAGCCAAGAGGGACAGGCGGCCTACAATGAGCAGTTCTTC. As protein: CASSQEGQAAYNEQFF.

The chain employs TRBV6-5 and TRBJ1-6; 8 bases agree with TRBD1. The CDR3 consists of 14 residues. Germline V gene sequence: CDR1 MNHEY, CDR2 SVGAGI. V gave up 5 bases and J gave up 10 bases; unmatched junction bases: 7. This chain's CDR3 is CASSRTGRQSPLHF. The CDR3 region has the DNA TGTGCCAGCAGTCGGACAGGGCGGCAATCACCCCTCCACTTT.

In this sample, this clone turned up once. V and J are TRBV18 and TRBJ1-4; D is ambiguous. The ends were cut back, 1 base at V and 4 bases at J, with 13 bases in the middle. This CDR3 is 16 amino acids long. Germline V gene lookup returns CDR1 KGHSH and CDR2 LQKENI. In DNA form, the CDR3 reads TGTGCCAGCTCACCACGAGGGCAGGAAATTAATGAAAAACTGTTTTTT. Translating gives CASSPRGQEINEKLFF.

The chain employs TRBV28 and TRBJ1-1; 9 positions match TRBD1. CDR3 length equals 16 residues. Germline assignment: CDR1 MDHEN and CDR2 SYDVKM. The V gene end was trimmed by 3 bases and the J gene end by 6 bases; junction bases not matched to a gene: 11. The CDR3 DNA sequence: TGTGCCAGCAGTTTTAACAGGGGGCTTATAACGGCTGAAGCTTTCTTT. Protein: CASSFNRGLITAEAFF.

This clone appeared a few times. This chain links TRBV6-4 with TRBJ1-6; possible D gene TRBD1, 5 bases. The CDR3 has 14 amino acids. The germline gives CDR1 MRHNA, CDR2 SNTAGT. V lost 2 bases, J lost 9 bases, and 11 bases lay in between. As DNA, the CDR3 is TGTGCCAGCAGTGACGGAGGGGTAGGTTCACCCCTCCACTTT. Translated: CASSDGGVGSPLHF.

This chain links TRBV28 with TRBJ1-1; 11 bases align to TRBD1. Per the germline V gene, CDR1 is MDHEN and CDR2 is SYDVKM. This CDR3 comprises 15 residues. V gave up 5 bases and J gave up 5 bases; unmatched junction bases: 7. Here the CDR3 DNA reads TGTGCCAGCAGTGTTCCGGACAGGGGGCGAACTGAAGCTTTCTTT. As protein: CASSVPDRGRTEAFF.

The chain has TRBV6-5 and TRBJ1-1, with 8 bases fitting TRBD1. CDR3 length equals 14 residues. Germline loops: CDR1 MNHEY, CDR2 SVGAGI. V trimming: 8 bases; J trimming: 5 bases; junction bases outside the gene matches: 10. CDR3 nucleotide sequence: TGTGCCAGCTCAAGAACAGGGGGAGGGACTGAAGCTTTCTTT. Translated: CASSRTGGGTEAFF.

This clone was detected once. The V gene is TRBV5-4, the J gene TRBJ2-3; 9 bases are shared with TRBD1. This CDR3 region has 15 residues. CDR1 and CDR2 from the germline V gene are SGHNT and YYREEE (reference sequence). With V trimmed by 5 bases and J by 1 base, 5 bases remained unmatched. This chain's CDR3 is CASRRDRVGTDTQYF. The CDR3 DNA sequence: TGTGCCAGCAGGAGGGACAGGGTAGGCACAGATACGCAGTATTTT.

The chain links TRBV10-3 to TRBJ1-2, with 10 bases that match TRBD1. The germline gives CDR1 ENHRY, CDR2 SYGVKD. Trimming removed 3 bases from V and 4 bases from J; junction bases left unmatched: 8. The CDR3 sequence is 16 residues long. The CDR3 protein is CAISEGDRGIFYGYTF. In DNA, the CDR3 is TGTGCCATCAGTGAAGGGGACAGGGGAATATTCTATGGCTACACCTTC.

Points on this clone: Other nucleotide sequences in the sample specify the same CDR3. The V and J genes are TRBV18 and TRBJ1-1, with unresolved D. The CDR3 sequence is 14 residues long. Trimming stripped 0 bases from V and 0 bases from J, with 5 bases between. Looked up from germline, CDR1 is KGHSH and CDR2 is LQKENI. The CDR3 DNA follows: TGTGCCAGCTCACCACCCTCGGTGAACACTGAAGCTTTCTTT. Its translation is CASSPPSVNTEAFF.

This clone occurred a few times. J is TRBJ2-6 and V is TRBV6-6; D is undetermined. The CDR3 covers 13 residues. In germline, CDR1 is MNHNY, CDR2 SVGAGI (reference sequence). The V and J ends lost 6 bases and 2 bases respectively, with 5 bases between them. CDR3 sequence: CASRSPGANVLTF. DNA for the CDR3: TGTGCCAGCAGGTCTCCTGGGGCCAACGTCCTGACTTTC.

The V call is TRBV19, the J call TRBJ2-7; 9 nucleotides align to TRBD1. In germline, CDR1 is LNHDA, CDR2 SQIVND (reference sequence). The J segment lost 3 bases and the V segment lost 8 bases, leaving 5 bases of the junction unmatched. The CDR3 is 13 amino acids. In DNA form, the CDR3 reads TGTGCCAGTGGCGGGACAGGGTTCTACGAGCAGTACTTC. Translation: CASGGTGFYEQYF.

The chain uses TRBV6-6 and TRBJ2-5; D might be TRBD1 (6 bases). Deletions cut 7 bases from V and 3 bases from J, with 21 bases between. Per germline, CDR1 MNHNY and CDR2 SVGAGI (reference sequence). This CDR3 comprises 16 residues. CDR3 in amino acids: CASTLGHPKPKETQYF. The CDR3 coding sequence is TGTGCCAGCACCCTGGGACATCCGAAGCCCAAAGAGACCCAGTACTTC.

The chain links TRBV9 to TRBJ1-2, with D maybe TRBD1 (5 bases). Trimming left V 0 bases short and J 8 bases short, with 11 bases between. The CDR3 runs 13 residues. CDR1 is SGDLS and CDR2 is YYNGEE in the germline V gene. CDR3 protein: CASSVGQGYGYTF. The CDR3 DNA reads as TGTGCCAGCAGCGTAGGGCAGGGATACGGCTACACCTTC.

This clone was observed once. As DNA, the CDR3 is TGTGCCAGCAGCTTAGGGGAGTTGTACGAGCAGTACTTC. Protein sequence: CASSLGELYEQYF. This chain connects TRBV7-6 to TRBJ2-7; D perhaps matches TRBD2 (5 bases). V shed 1 base and J shed 4 bases, with 8 bases lying between them. In germline, CDR1 is SGHVS, CDR2 FNYEAQ. The length of the CDR3 is 13 residues.

The gene calls are TRBV14 and TRBJ2-3; 9 bases map to TRBD1. This CDR3 comprises 15 residues. Germline loops: CDR1 SGHDN, CDR2 FVKESK. V dropped 4 bases and J dropped 5; count of bases not matched to a gene: 7. CDR3 DNA: TGTGCCAGCAGCCGAAACAGGGGGCAGGGAGATACGCAGTATTTT. This codes for CASSRNRGQGDTQYF. Complete variable domain (other parts from reference TRBV14 and TRBJ2-3): EAGVTQFPSHSVIEKGQTVTLRCDPISGHDNLYWYRRVMGKEIKFLLHFVKESKQDESGMPNNRFLAERTGGTYSTLKVQPAELEDSGVYFCASSRNRGQGDTQYFGPGTRLTVL.

This rearrangement joins TRBV7-3 to TRBJ2-6; D possibly corresponds to TRBD1 (6 bases). There are 15 residues in the CDR3. Trimming shortened V by 5 bases and J by 4 bases, and 12 bases separated the two germline ends. CDR1 and CDR2 (germline): SGHTA, FQGTGA. CDR3 coding DNA: TGTGCCAGCAGCCCTCAGGGGACCGGGGCCAACGTCCTGACTTTC. It specifies CASSPQGTGANVLTF.

V gene TRBV4-1 combines with J gene TRBJ2-5; 11 bases are a match to TRBD2. Germline V lookup: CDR1 MGHRA, CDR2 YSYEKL. This CDR3 contains 18 residues. J was trimmed by 1 base and V by 3 bases; bases with no gene match: 10. This chain's CDR3 is CASSQTSTGTSGQETQYF. The CDR3 DNA is TGCGCCAGCAGCCAGACATCTACCGGGACTAGCGGCCAAGAGACCCAGTACTTC.

The rearrangement uses TRBV7-8 and TRBJ1-3; 10 bases match TRBD1. CDR3 length equals 17 residues. Germline loops: CDR1 SGHVS, CDR2 FQNEAQ. Trimming took 3 bases from V and 0 from J; bases not matched to a gene: 5. The CDR3 DNA sequence: TGTGCCAGCAGCTTCCTGACAGGGGGCCACTCTGGAAACACCATATATTTT. This translates into CASSFLTGGHSGNTIYF.

The gene calls are TRBV27 and TRBJ1-1, with D uncertain. Germline V gives CDR1 MNHEY, CDR2 SMNVEV (reference sequence). Trimming cost V 1 base and J 0 bases, with 12 bases left between them. This CDR3 has 16 amino acids. DNA of the CDR3: TGTGCCAGCAGTTTATTGGGGAGGGCTATGAACACTGAAGCTTTCTTT. Residues: CASSLLGRAMNTEAFF.

The genes are TRBV27 and TRBJ1-5, with 8 bases fitting TRBD1. Germline V gene data show CDR1 as MNHEY and CDR2 as SMNVEV (reference sequence). The CDR3 length is 15 residues. V lost 6 bases to trimming and J lost 5 bases; unmatched junction nucleotides: 9. The CDR3 reads CASRGLRGLDQPQHF. CDR3 DNA sequence: TGTGCCAGCAGGGGTCTCAGGGGGCTGGATCAGCCCCAGCATTTT.